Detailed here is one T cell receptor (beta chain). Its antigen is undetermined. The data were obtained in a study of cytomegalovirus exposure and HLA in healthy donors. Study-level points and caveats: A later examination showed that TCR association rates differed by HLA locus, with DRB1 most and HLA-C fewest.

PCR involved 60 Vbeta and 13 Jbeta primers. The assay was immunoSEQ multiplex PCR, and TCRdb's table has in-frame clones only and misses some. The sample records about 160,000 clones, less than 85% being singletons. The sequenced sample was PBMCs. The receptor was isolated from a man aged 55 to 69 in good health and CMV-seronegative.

Here the CDR3 DNA reads TGTGCCAGTAGTCAGCTGACTAGCGGGAGTGAACATGAGCAGTTCTTC. Translated: CASSQLTSGSEHEQFF. The chain is built from TRBV19 and TRBJ2-1, with 12 bases that match TRBD2. The CDR3 totals 16 residues. The germline V gene has CDR1 LNHDA and CDR2 SQIVND (reference sequence). V dropped 5 bases and J dropped 8; count of bases not matched to a gene: 10. Using reference TRBV19 and TRBJ2-1 for the parts outside the CDR3, the full variable domain is DGGITQSPKYLFRKEGQNVTLSCEQNLNHDAMYWYRQDPGQGLRLIYYSQIVNDFQKGDIAEGYSVSREKKESFPLTVTSAQKNPTAFYLCASSQLTSGSEHEQFFGPGTRLTVL.